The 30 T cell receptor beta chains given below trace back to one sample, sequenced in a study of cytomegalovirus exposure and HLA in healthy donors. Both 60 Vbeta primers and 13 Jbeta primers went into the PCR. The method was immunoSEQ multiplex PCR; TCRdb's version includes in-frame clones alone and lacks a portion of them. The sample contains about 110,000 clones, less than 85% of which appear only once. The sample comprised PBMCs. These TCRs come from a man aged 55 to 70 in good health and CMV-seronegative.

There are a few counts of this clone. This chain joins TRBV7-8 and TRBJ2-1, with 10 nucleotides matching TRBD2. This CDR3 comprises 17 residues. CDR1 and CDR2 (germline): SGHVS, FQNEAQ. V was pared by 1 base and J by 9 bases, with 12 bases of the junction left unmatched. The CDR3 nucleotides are TGTGCCAGCAGCTTAGAAGGGACTAGCGTTGAAGTCTCTGAGCAGTTCTTC. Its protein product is CASSLEGTSVEVSEQFF.

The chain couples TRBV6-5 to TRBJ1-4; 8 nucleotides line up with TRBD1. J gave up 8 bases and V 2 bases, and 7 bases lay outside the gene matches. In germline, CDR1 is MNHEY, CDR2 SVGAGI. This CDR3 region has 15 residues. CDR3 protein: CASSYDRGREEKLFF. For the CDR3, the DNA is TGTGCCAGCAGTTACGACAGGGGTAGAGAGGAAAAACTGTTTTTT.

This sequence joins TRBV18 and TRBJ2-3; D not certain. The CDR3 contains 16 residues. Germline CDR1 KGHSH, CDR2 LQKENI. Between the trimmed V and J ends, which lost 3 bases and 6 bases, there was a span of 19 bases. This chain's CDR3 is CASSPSGSPVSDTQYF. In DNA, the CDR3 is TGTGCCAGCTCACCGTCGGGTTCACCGGTGTCGGATACGCAGTATTTT.

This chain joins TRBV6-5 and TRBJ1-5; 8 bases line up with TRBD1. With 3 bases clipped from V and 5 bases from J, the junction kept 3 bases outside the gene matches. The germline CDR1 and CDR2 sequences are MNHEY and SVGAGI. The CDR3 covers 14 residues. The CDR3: CASSYRTGYQPQHF. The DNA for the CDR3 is TGTGCCAGCAGTTATCGGACAGGGTATCAGCCCCAGCATTTT.

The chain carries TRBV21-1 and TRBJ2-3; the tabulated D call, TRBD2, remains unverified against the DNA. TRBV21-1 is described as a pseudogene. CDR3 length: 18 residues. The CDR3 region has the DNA TGTGCCAGCACCAAATGGCTAGCGGGGGGGCGGGGCACAGATACGCAGTATTTT. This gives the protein CASTKWLAGGRGTDTQYF.

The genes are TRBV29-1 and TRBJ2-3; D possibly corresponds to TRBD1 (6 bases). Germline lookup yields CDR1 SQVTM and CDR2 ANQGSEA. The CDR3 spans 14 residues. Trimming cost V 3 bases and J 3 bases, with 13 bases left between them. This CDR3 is CSVDGVTGTDTQYF. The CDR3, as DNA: TGCAGCGTTGATGGGGTTACAGGGACAGATACGCAGTATTTT.

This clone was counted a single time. CDR3 bases: TGTGCCAGCAGGGAGCAGCCGGGTCCCTCCTACGAGCAGTACGTC. Translating gives CASREQPGPSYEQYV. The chain has TRBV7-8 and TRBJ2-7; D is uncertain. Trimming took 6 bases from V and 0 from J, leaving 15 bases between them. The CDR3 length is 15 residues. In germline, CDR1 is SGHVS, CDR2 FQNEAQ.

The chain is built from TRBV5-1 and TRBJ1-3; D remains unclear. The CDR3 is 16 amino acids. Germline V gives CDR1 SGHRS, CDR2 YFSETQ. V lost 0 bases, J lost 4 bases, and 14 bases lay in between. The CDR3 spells CASSLAGRSRGNTIYF. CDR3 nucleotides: TGCGCCAGCAGCTTGGCCGGAAGGAGTCGGGGAAACACCATATATTTT.

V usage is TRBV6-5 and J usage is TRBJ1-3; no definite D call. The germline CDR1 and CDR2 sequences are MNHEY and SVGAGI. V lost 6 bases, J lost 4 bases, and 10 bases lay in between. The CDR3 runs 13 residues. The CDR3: CASRAAGGNTIYF. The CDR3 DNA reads TGTGCCAGCAGAGCAGCGGGGGGAAACACCATATATTTT.

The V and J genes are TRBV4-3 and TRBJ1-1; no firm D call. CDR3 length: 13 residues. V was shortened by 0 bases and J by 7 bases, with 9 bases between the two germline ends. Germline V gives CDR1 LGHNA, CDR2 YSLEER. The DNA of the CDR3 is TGCGCCAGCAGCCAAGAAGTGGGAGGTGAAGCTTTCTTT. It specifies CASSQEVGGEAFF.

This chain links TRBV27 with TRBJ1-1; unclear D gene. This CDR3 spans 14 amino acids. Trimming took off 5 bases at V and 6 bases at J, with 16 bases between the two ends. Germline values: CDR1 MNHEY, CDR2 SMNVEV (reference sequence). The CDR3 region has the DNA TGTGCCAGCAGTCCAGGAGTGGGAGTCGCTGAAGCTTTCTTT. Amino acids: CASSPGVGVAEAFF.

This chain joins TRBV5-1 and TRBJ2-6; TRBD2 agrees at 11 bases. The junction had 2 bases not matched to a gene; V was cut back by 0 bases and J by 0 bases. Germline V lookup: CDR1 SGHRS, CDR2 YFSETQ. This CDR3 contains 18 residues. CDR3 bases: TGCGCCAGCAGCTTGGTTAGCGGGGGGGCCTCTGGGGCCAACGTCCTGACTTTC. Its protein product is CASSLVSGGASGANVLTF.

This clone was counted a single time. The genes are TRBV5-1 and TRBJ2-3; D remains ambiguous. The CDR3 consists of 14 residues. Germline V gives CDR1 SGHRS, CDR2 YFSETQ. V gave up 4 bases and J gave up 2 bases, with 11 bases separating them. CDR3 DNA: TGCGCCAGCAGCCTCAACTATGTCACAGATACGCAGTATTTT. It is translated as CASSLNYVTDTQYF.

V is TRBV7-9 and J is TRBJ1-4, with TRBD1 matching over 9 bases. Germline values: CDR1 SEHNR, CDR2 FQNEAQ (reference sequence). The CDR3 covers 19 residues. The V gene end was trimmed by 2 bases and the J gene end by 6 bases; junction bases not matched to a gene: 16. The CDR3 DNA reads TGTGCCAGCAGCTTAAGTTTCTCCACAGGGGGCAATGAGTATGAAAAACTGTTTTTT. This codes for CASSLSFSTGGNEYEKLFF.

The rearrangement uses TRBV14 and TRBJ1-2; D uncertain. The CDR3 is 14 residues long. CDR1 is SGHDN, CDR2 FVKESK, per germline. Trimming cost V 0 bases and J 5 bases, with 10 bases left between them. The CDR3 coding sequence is TGTGCCAGCAGCCAAGATGGGCCTGCATATGGCTACACCTTC. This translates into CASSQDGPAYGYTF.

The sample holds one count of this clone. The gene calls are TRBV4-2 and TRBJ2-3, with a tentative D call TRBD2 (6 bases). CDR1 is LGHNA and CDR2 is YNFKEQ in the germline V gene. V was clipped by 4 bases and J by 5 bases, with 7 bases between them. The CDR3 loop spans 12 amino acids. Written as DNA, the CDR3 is TGTGCCAGCAGCCCGCGGGGAGATACGCAGTATTTT. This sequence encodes CASSPRGDTQYF.

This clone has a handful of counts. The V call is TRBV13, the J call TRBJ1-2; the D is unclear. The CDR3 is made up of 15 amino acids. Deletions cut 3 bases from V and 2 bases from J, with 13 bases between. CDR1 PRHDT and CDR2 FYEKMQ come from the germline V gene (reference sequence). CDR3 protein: CASSFLLGLNYGYTF. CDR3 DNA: TGTGCCAGCAGCTTTCTATTGGGCCTGAACTATGGCTACACCTTC.

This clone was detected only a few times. CDR3 DNA sequence: TGTGCCAGCAGTTTCCCCGGGTCCCAAGAGACCCAGTACTTC. Its protein product is CASSFPGSQETQYF. The chain couples TRBV5-6 to TRBJ2-5; D not resolved. Between the trimmed V and J ends, which lost 5 bases and 1 base, there was a span of 12 bases. The CDR3 totals 14 residues. The germline gives CDR1 SGHDT, CDR2 YYEEEE.

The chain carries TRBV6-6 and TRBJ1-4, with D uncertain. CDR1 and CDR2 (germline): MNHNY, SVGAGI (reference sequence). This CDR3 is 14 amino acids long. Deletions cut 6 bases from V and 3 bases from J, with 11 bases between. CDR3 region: CASSLRSANEKLFF. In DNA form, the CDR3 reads TGTGCCAGCAGCCTGAGGTCAGCTAATGAAAAACTGTTTTTT.

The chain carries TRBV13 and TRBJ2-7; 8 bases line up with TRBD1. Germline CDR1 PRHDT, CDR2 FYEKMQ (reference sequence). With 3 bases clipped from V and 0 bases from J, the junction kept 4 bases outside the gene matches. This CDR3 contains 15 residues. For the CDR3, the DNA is TGTGCCAGCAGCTTGACAGGGGATAGCTCCTACGAGCAGTACGTC. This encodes CASSLTGDSSYEQYV.

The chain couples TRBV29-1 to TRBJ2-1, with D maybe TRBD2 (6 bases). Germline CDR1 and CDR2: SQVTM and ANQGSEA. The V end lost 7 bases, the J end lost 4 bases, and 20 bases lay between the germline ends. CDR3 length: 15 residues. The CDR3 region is CSADWWGVLYNEQFF. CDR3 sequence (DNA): TGCAGCGCTGATTGGTGGGGGGTATTATACAATGAGCAGTTCTTC.

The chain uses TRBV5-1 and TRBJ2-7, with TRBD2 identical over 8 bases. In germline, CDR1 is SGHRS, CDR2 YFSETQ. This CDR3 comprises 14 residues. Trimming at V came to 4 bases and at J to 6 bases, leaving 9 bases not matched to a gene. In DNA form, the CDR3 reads TGCGCCAGCAGCCCCAGCGGGGGAGCGGGCGAGCAGTACTTC. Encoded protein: CASSPSGGAGEQYF.

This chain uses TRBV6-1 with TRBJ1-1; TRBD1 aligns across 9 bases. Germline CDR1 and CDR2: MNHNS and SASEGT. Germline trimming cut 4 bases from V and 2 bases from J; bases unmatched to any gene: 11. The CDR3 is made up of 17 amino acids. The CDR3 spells CASSGPTGGRINTEAFF. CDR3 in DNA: TGTGCCAGCAGTGGCCCGACAGGGGGAAGAATTAACACTGAAGCTTTCTTT.

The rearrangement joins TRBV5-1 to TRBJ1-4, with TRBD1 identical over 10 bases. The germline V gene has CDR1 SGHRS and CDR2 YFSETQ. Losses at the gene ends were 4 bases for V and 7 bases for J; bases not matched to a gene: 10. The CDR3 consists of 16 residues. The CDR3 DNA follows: TGCGCCAGCAGCCTGGACAGGGGGGTATGGGGTGAAAAACTGTTTTTT. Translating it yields CASSLDRGVWGEKLFF.

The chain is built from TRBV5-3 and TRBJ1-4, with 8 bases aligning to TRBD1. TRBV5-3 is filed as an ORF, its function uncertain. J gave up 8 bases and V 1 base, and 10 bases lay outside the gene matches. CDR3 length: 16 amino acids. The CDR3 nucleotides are TGTGCCAGAAGCTTGAGTGGCGGACAGGGAGGGGAAAAACTGTTTTTT. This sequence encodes CARSLSGGQGGEKLFF.

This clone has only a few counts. CDR3 in DNA: TGTGCCAGCAGCTCCGGGACAGGAGGAGGCTACACCTTC. This gives the protein CASSSGTGGGYTF. The chain couples TRBV5-4 to TRBJ1-2; 8 bases fit TRBD1. The J segment lost 8 bases and the V segment lost 3 bases, leaving 6 bases of the junction unmatched. CDR3 length: 13 amino acids. Looked up from germline, CDR1 is SGHNT and CDR2 is YYREEE (reference sequence).

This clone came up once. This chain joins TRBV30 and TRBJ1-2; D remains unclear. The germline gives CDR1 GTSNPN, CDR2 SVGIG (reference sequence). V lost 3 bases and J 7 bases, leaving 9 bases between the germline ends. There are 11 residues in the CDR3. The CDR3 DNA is TGTGCCTGGAGGGTTTCAGGTGGCTACACCTTC. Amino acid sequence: CAWRVSGGYTF.

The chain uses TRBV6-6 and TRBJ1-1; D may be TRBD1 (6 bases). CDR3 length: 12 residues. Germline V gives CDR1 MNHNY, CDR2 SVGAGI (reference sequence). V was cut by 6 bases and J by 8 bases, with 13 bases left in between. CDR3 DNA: TGTGCCAGCAGGAGACAGGAAGGAGAAGCTTTCTTT. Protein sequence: CASRRQEGEAFF.

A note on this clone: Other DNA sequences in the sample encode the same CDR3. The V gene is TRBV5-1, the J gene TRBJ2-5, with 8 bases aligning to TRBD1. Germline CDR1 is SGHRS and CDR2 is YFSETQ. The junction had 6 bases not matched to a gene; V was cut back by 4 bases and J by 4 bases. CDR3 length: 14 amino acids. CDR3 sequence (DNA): TGCGCCAGCAGCCCCCAGGGGGCGAGAGAGACCCAGTACTTC. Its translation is CASSPQGARETQYF.

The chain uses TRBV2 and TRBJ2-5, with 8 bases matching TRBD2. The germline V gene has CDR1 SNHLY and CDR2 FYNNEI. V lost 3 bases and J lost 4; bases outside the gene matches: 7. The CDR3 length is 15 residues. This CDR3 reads CASSDPGLVLETQYF. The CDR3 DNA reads TGTGCCAGCAGTGACCCGGGACTAGTATTAGAGACCCAGTACTTC.